The entry below describes one T cell receptor (beta chain). Its antigen is still unknown. The data originate from a study of CD8 T cells in Susac syndrome. Study-wide points: The number of individuals included in the study's TCR sequencing and HLA analysis was acknowledged as relatively small.

The J segment lost 8 bases and the V segment lost 0 bases, leaving 4 bases of the junction unmatched. The CDR3 length is 15 residues. Germline CDR1 and CDR2: SGHDT and YYEEEE. Sequencing of TCR beta was performed on blood CD8+ and CD4+ T cells. Healthy donors, matched for age and sex, constituted the control group. Negative isolation was applied to CD8+ and CD4+ T cells, and FACS enrichment was applied to TEMRA cells. With random hexamers, about 0.5 to 1 ug RNA was reverse transcribed. TCRdb independently ran MiXCR on the immunoSEQ multiplex PCR reads; one entry per CDR3 protein. Of fewer than 150,000 distinct CDR3 sequences listed, about 93% are singletons.

The source of this sequence is a human donor in good health. V and J are TRBV5-6 and TRBJ2-1; TRBD2 matches at 11 bases. Source material: CD8+ T cells from PBMCs. For the CDR3, the DNA is TGTGCCAGCAGCTTGGGTAGCGGGAGGGCCTATGAGCAGTTCTTC. This codes for CASSLGSGRAYEQFF.